The 14 T cell receptor beta chains below come from one sample, sequenced in a study of cytomegalovirus exposure and HLA in healthy donors. A multiplex PCR was run with 60 Vbeta primers and 13 Jbeta primers. The method was immunoSEQ multiplex PCR; TCRdb's version includes in-frame clones alone and lacks a portion of them. The sample has roughly 140,000 clones; about 64% are singletons. The sequencing sample was made of PBMCs. These receptor sequences come from a woman aged 25 to 39 in good health and CMV-seropositive.

There are a few counts of this clone. The chain employs TRBV15 and TRBJ2-5; D not resolved. Trimming cost V 1 base and J 1 base, with 13 bases left between them. The CDR3 consists of 16 residues. Germline V lookup: CDR1 LNHNV, CDR2 YYDKDF (reference sequence). CDR3 nucleotides: TGTGCCACCAGCAGAGTCCCGAGAAACCTCCAAGAGACCCAGTACTTC. This sequence encodes CATSRVPRNLQETQYF.

The chain has TRBV5-1 and TRBJ1-2; D may be TRBD1 (6 bases). V lost 0 bases and J lost 0, with 18 bases in between. This CDR3 has 18 amino acids. Germline values: CDR1 SGHRS, CDR2 YFSETQ. The CDR3 protein is CASSLGVYREGPNYGYTF. The CDR3 DNA is TGCGCCAGCAGCTTGGGAGTGTACAGGGAGGGCCCTAACTATGGCTACACCTTC.

V is TRBV11-2 and J is TRBJ2-7; TRBD1 agrees at 8 bases. Germline V CDR1 and CDR2: SGHAT, FQNNGV. The V segment lost 5 bases and the J segment 3 bases; nucleotides outside the gene matches: 6. This CDR3 has 14 amino acids. DNA for the CDR3: TGTGCCAGCAGCCCAGGACAGGGAGTCTACGAGCAGTACTTC. Translating gives CASSPGQGVYEQYF. The full variable domain, completed using reference TRBV11-2 and TRBJ2-7, is EAGVAQSPRYKIIEKRQSVAFWCNPISGHATLYWYQQILGQGPKLLIQFQNNGVVDDSQLPKDRFSAERLKGVDSTLKIQPAKLEDSAVYLCASSPGQGVYEQYFGPGTRLTVT.

A note on this clone: An end of the junction differs from the germline gene, which may be a read error. The chain employs TRBV5-1 and TRBJ2-5; 9 bases align to TRBD2. The CDR3 has 14 residues. Per the germline V gene, CDR1 is SGHRS and CDR2 is YFSETQ. The CDR3 spells CASTLTSGGGTQYF. In DNA, the CDR3 is TGCGCCAGCACCTTGACTAGCGGTGGGGGGACCCAGTACTTC. Supplemented by reference TRBV5-1 and TRBJ2-5, the full variable domain reads KAGVTQTPRYLIKTRGQQVTLSCSPISGHRSVSWYQQTPGQGLQFLFEYFSETQRNKGNFPGRFSGRQFSNSRSEMNVSTLELGDSALYLCASTLTSGGGTQYFGPGTRLLVL.

The J gene is TRBJ2-4, the V gene TRBV7-8; D possibly corresponds to TRBD1 (6 bases). Trimming took off 0 bases at V and 15 bases at J, with 18 bases between the two ends. Germline assignment: CDR1 SGHVS and CDR2 FQNEAQ. CDR3 length: 14 amino acids. DNA for the CDR3: TGTGCCAGCAGCTTAGCTCCAATACAGGGTGACTGGTACTTC. It codes for CASSLAPIQGDWYF.

V usage is TRBV6-1 and J usage is TRBJ1-1; tentatively, D is TRBD1 (5 bases). Trimming removed 2 bases from V and 11 bases from J, with 15 bases in between. Germline assignment: CDR1 MNHNS and CDR2 SASEGT. This CDR3 has 13 residues. The CDR3 DNA is TGTGCCAGCAGTGAATGGCAGGGTTTACGCGCTTTCTTT. As protein: CASSEWQGLRAFF.

This clone appeared a single time. The chain couples TRBV5-1 to TRBJ2-2, with 11 nucleotides matching TRBD1. The germline CDR1 and CDR2 sequences are SGHRS and YFSETQ. The CDR3 runs 17 residues. With 4 bases clipped from V and 4 bases from J, the junction kept 9 bases outside the gene matches. The CDR3 region is CASSKSSGTGGTGELFF. CDR3 nucleotide sequence: TGCGCCAGCAGCAAGTCTTCCGGGACAGGGGGCACCGGGGAGCTGTTTTTT.

The CDR3 DNA reads TGCAGCGTTGACTCGGGGACAGGCACTGAAGCTTTCTTT. Protein sequence: CSVDSGTGTEAFF. V is TRBV29-1 and J is TRBJ1-1; 8 nucleotides agree with TRBD1. CDR1 is SQVTM and CDR2 is ANQGSEA in the germline V gene. The CDR3 is 13 amino acids. Trimming cost V 3 bases and J 4 bases; bases outside gene matches: 4.

The chain combines TRBV15 with TRBJ2-7, with 11 bases matching TRBD2. The CDR3 length is 15 residues. Germline V gives CDR1 LNHNV, CDR2 YYDKDF (reference sequence). Germline trimming cut 1 base from V and 4 bases from J; bases unmatched to any gene: 3. The CDR3 coding sequence is TGTGCCACCAGCAGAGCTCTAGCGGGGGGATACGAGCAGTACTTC. Its translation is CATSRALAGGYEQYF.

CDR3 nucleotides: TGCGCCAGCAGCTTGTATATGAGCGGGGGAAGGGATACGCAGTATTTT. This gives the protein CASSLYMSGGRDTQYF. The chain employs TRBV5-1 and TRBJ2-3; TRBD2 aligns across 8 bases. The J segment lost 6 bases and the V segment lost 1 base, leaving 10 bases of the junction unmatched. The CDR3 totals 16 residues. Germline loops: CDR1 SGHRS, CDR2 YFSETQ.

The table lists this clone with a count of one. The CDR3 DNA is TGTGCCAGCAAGGGAGGGACGATGCAGGGCTATGGCTACACCTTC. Translating it yields CASKGGTMQGYGYTF. The genes are TRBV2 and TRBJ1-2; perhaps TRBD1 as D (5 bases). In germline, CDR1 is SNHLY, CDR2 FYNNEI. Trimming took 7 bases from V and 4 from J, leaving 19 bases between them. CDR3 length: 15 residues.

The chain combines TRBV7-3 with TRBJ2-2; D may be TRBD2 (5 bases). Germline V gives CDR1 SGHTA, CDR2 FQGTGA. The CDR3 has 15 amino acids. With 2 bases removed from V and 4 bases from J, the gap between germline ends came to 11 bases. Written as DNA, the CDR3 is TGTGCCAGCAGCTTAGGGCCCCGGGGCACCGGGGAGCTGTTTTTT. It codes for CASSLGPRGTGELFF.

This chain connects TRBV10-3 to TRBJ2-5, with D possibly being TRBD2 (7 bases). The DNA end lines up better with TRBJ2-7; the J call may be wrong. This CDR3 has 14 amino acids. Germline CDR1 and CDR2: ENHRY and SYGVKD. For the CDR3, the DNA is TGTGCCATCAGTACTACAGGGACTACCTACGAGCAGTACTTC. It is translated as CAISTTGTTYEQYF.

This chain connects TRBV10-3 to TRBJ2-3, with 7 bases matching TRBD2. V lost 8 bases to trimming and J lost 5 bases; unmatched junction nucleotides: 13. The germline CDR1 and CDR2 sequences are ENHRY and SYGVKD. The CDR3 has 15 amino acids. In nucleotides, the CDR3 is TGTGCCATCGGGGGAGTAGGCGGGGGTTTAGATACGCAGTATTTT. It specifies CAIGGVGGGLDTQYF.